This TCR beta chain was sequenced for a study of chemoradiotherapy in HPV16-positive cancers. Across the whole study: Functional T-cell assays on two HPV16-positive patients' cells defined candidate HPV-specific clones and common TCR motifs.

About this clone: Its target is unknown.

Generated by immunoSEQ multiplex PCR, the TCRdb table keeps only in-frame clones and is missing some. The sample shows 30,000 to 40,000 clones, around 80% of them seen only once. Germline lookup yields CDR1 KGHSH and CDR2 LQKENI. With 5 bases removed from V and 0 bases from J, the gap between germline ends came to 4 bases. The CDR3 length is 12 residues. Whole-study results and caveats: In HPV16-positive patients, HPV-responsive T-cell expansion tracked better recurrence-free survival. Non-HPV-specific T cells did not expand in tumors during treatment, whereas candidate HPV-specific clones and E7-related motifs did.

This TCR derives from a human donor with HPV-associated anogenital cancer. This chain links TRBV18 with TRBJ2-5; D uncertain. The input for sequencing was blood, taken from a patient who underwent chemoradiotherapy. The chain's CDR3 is CASSGDQETQYF. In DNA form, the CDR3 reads TGTGCCAGCTCAGGGGACCAAGAGACCCAGTACTTC.